The entry below describes one T cell receptor beta chain. What antigen it recognizes has not been identified. Base qualities were left out, and no much larger clone turns up one base away. CDR1 and CDR2 are read off the germline V gene as SGHVS and FQNEAQ. The junction carries 13 bases between V and J, which are trimmed by 5 bases and 5 bases respectively. Counted from cysteine to phenylalanine, this CDR3 has 15 amino acids. Here the CDR3 DNA is all that survives: 45 bases in frame from base 1. This entry belongs to a study of T cells in narcolepsy (dated by TCRdb to the late 2010s). Regarding the study in general: Healthy control donors were enrolled in the study alongside patients who had narcolepsy type 1 or type 2 (NT1, NT2). Autoreactive T cells targeting hypocretin neuron self-antigens (hypocretin, TRIB2) were sought in narcolepsy patients, and TCR Vbeta sequencing was used to track clonotypes in blood and CSF.

What the study reported, not specific to this receptor: Autoreactive clonotypes were reported to be detected serially in the blood of the same patients and of different patients, but not in the blood of healthy controls. In plots comparing CSF and blood CD4+ T cell clonotypes from the same patient, HCRT-specific and TRIB2-specific autoreactive clonotypes were highlighted. Patients and controls had similar numbers of sequenced blood memory CD4+ clonotypes, with averages of around 40,000 in patients and some 35,000 in controls. No sequences matching autoreactive T cell clones were present in some of the blood memory CD4+ repertoires from patients and controls.

For TCR Vbeta sequencing, memory CD4+ T cells were sorted ex vivo from the peripheral blood of both healthy controls and narcolepsy patients. Library preparation used the immunoSEQ multiplex PCR assay. TCRdb obtained this table from immuneACCESS and retained in-frame rearrangements with V and J assigned. These tables miss some clones; where compared with another copy, unresolved V genes account for less than half of the shortfall, and the remainder is unexplained. Within this sample are roughly 35,000 clones, with approximately 80% of them counted one time only. The ten largest clones represent more than 1% of the sample.

The sequenced sample consisted of memory (CD45RA-) CD4+ T cells from blood. The sample's cell subset or site, from its label and the paper: memory T cells sorted ex vivo from peripheral blood. The source is a human donor in good health. The rearranged chain carries TRBV7-8 and TRBJ1-6; matching of 6 bases hints at TRBD1 as the D gene. The CDR3 in this case is CASSGRGGDNSPLHF. The nucleotide sequence is TGTGCCAGCAGCGGCAGGGGAGGCGATAATTCACCCCTCCACTTT.